The 3 T cell receptor beta chains below come from one sample, sequenced in a study of T cell repertoires and Cas9 in healthy adults. The assay was immunoSEQ multiplex PCR, and TCRdb's table has in-frame clones only and misses some. The top ten hold roughly 1.9% of the sample, which has about 15,000 clones, roughly 89% seen once. What was sequenced was Tregs (CD4+, CD25+, CD127-, CD137-, CD154-) from PBMCs; culture status not recorded. Every receptor here comes from a human donor in good health.

V is TRBV10-3 and J is TRBJ2-1; possible D gene TRBD1, 6 bases. The germline CDR1 and CDR2 sequences are ENHRY and SYGVKD. V lost 5 bases and J lost 9, with 14 bases in between. The CDR3 spans 13 residues. In nucleotides, the CDR3 is TGTGCCATCAGTCGGACAGCTGGGGGTGAGCAGTTCTTC. Translating gives CAISRTAGGEQFF.

The J gene is TRBJ2-1, the V gene TRBV5-1; 7 bases map to TRBD2. V dropped 6 bases and J dropped 3; count of bases not matched to a gene: 18. Germline V gene data show CDR1 as SGHRS and CDR2 as YFSETQ. The CDR3 has 18 amino acids. The CDR3 nucleotides are TGCGCCAGCACCACCACTAACGTCGGGGGGTATCTCTACAATGAGCAGTTCTTC. Encoded protein: CASTTTNVGGYLYNEQFF.

Written as DNA, the CDR3 is TGTGCCAGCAAGGGTACACCGGGCGTAGTGGAACCCCAGCATTTT. This codes for CASKGTPGVVEPQHF. The rearrangement links TRBV6-1 to TRBJ1-5; D uncertain. CDR1 is MNHNS and CDR2 is SASEGT in the germline V gene. The CDR3 spans 15 residues. Trimming cost V 7 bases and J 10 bases, with 23 bases left between them.